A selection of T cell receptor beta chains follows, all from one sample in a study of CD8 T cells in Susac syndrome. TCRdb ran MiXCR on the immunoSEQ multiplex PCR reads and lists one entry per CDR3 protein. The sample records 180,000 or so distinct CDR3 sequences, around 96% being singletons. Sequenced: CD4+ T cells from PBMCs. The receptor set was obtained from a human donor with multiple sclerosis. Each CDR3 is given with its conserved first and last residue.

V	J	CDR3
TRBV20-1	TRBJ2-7	CSAGKGGYEQYF
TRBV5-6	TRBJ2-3	CASSSDSRSTDTQYF
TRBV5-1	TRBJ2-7	CASSLEGEGGEQYF
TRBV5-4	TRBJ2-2	CASSWGQANTGELFF
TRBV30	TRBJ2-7	CAWSARYEQYF
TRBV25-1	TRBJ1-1	CASSEYLREGKNTEAFF
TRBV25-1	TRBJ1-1	CASSPRGGAPNTEAFF
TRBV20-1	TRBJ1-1	CSARDLFQANTEAFF
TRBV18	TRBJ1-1	CASSPRIREEAFF
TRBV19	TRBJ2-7	CASSGTGVHEQYF
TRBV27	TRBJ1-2	CASSSGRGGYTF
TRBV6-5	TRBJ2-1	CASSLLSREFF
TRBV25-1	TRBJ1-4	CASSAGLSEKLFF
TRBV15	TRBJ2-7	CATSRDITGTVPRFYEQYF
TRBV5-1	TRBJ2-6	CASSLEVISGANVLTF
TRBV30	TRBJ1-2	CAWRSQGKSGYTF
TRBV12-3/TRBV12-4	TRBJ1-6	CASSQGFESPLHF
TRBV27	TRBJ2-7	CASSPRGQGSYEQYF
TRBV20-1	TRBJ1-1	CSARSPVEAEAFF
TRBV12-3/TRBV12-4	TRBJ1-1	CASGHWDGSTEAFF
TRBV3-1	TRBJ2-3	CASSQPPTPLADTQYF
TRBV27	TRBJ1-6	CASRPIDRGSYSPLHF
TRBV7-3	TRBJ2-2	CASSQAATGELFF
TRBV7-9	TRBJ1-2	CASSPQRGYTF
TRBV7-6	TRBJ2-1	CASSLVSSSSNEQFF
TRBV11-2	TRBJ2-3	CASTPSLGLETTDTQYF
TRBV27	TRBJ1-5	CASSLGQPSNQPQHF
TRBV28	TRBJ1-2	CASSVGDYGYTF
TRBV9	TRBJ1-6	CASSVYEDQNSPLHF
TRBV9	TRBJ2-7	CASSSGAEPTYEQYF
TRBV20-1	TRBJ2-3	CSAPDRGGTDTQYF
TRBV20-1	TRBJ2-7	CSSSLPVTSSTYEQYF
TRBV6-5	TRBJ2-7	CASSYGLAGTYEQYF
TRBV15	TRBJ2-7	CATSRDRGRASYEQYF
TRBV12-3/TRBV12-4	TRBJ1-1	CASKRNTEAFF
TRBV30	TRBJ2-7	CAWSPDRVDHEQYF
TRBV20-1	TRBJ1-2	CSVPGGYTF
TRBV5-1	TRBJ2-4	CASSVATKNIQYF
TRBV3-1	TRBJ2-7	CASSQGLGSRTYEQYF
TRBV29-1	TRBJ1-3	CSVVYGDTIYF
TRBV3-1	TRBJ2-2	CASSQDQQLRGDGELFF
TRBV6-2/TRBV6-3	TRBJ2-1	CASRNLNNEQFF
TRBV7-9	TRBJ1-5	CASSFGFDGNQPQHF
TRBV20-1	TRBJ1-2	CSAREHRGDYGYTF
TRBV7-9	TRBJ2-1	CASSLAGASYNEQFF
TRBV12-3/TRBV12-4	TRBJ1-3	CATTLREPGNTIYF
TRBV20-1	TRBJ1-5	CSALLDRADNQPQHF
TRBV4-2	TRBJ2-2	CASSQVVTINTGELFF
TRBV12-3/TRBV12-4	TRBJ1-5	CASREGQGRQPQHF
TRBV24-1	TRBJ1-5	CATSDRTGDQHF
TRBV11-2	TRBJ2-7	CASSSGLVGYEQYF
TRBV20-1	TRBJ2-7	CSARDRRGDVPEQYF